Reported below is one TCR beta chain. Clones were read by immunoSEQ multiplex PCR, and TCRdb kept only the in-frame ones, dropping some. The repertoire holds a few hundred thousand clones, with roughly 89% as singletons. The CDR3 loop spans 19 amino acids. Germline trimming cut 5 bases from V and 1 base from J; bases unmatched to any gene: 9. Germline lookup yields CDR1 MRHNA and CDR2 SNTAGT. The data derive from a study of blood T cell repertoires in COVID-19. This clonotype originated in a woman younger than 30 who had recovered from COVID-19. This sequence joins TRBV6-4 and TRBJ2-1, with 15 bases identical to TRBD2. Sequenced material: PBMCs or T cells enriched from blood (not recorded which). CDR3: CASSPGLAGGPDSYNEQFF. CDR3 coding DNA: TGTGCCAGCAGTCCCGGACTAGCGGGAGGGCCTGATTCCTACAATGAGCAGTTCTTC.